This entry describes one T cell receptor beta chain. Antigen specificity is unknown. The data stem from a study of cytomegalovirus exposure and HLA in healthy donors. Whole-study results and caveats: Most TCR sequences were seen very rarely across donors, but some public TCRs occurred in many. Immune exposure data for these donors was limited to CMV serostatus. An analysis done earlier found most TCR beta V segments productive about 90% or about 30% of the time. Presence/absence analyses supposed approximately even sequencing depth among donors.

Primers for the PCR totalled 60 Vbeta and 13 Jbeta. Using immunoSEQ multiplex PCR, the repertoire was profiled, and TCRdb retains in-frame clones only, with some absent. The sample shows roughly 150,000 clones, around 86% of them seen only once. The V end was cut by 1 base, the J end by 5 bases, with 14 bases between. CDR1 and CDR2 (germline): SEHNR, FQNEAQ (reference sequence). The CDR3 is made up of 15 amino acids. The rearrangement uses TRBV7-9 and TRBJ1-2; no reliable D call. The TCR sequence derives from a male donor in good health and CMV-seronegative. The sample taken for sequencing was PBMCs. The CDR3: CASSLGAEDLYGYTF. CDR3 nucleotide sequence: TGTGCCAGCAGCTTAGGGGCAGAAGACCTTTATGGCTACACCTTC.